These T cell receptor beta chains were read from a single sample in a study of cytomegalovirus exposure and HLA in healthy donors. Assay: immunoSEQ multiplex PCR; the TCRdb copy retains only in-frame clones and omits some. The sample lists roughly 170,000 clones; around 83% were seen once. Source material: PBMCs. The receptor source for this set is a man aged 45 to 65 in good health and CMV-seronegative. CDR3s include the opening cysteine and the closing phenylalanine or tryptophan. The D gene is left open where the match is weak. Not all rows give a size; the values are once, few, many and, for expanded clones, a class.

TRBV5-1	TRBJ1-1	TRBD1	-	CASSRGRDRGYTEAFF	TGCGCCAGCAGCCGTGGGCGGGACAGGGGTTATACTGAAGCTTTCTTT
TRBV28	TRBJ1-5	-	once	CASSQLYREAQPQHF	TGTGCCAGCAGTCAACTATACAGGGAAGCTCAGCCCCAGCATTTT
TRBV6-5	TRBJ2-5	-	-	CASSLTFQETQYF	TGTGCCAGCAGTTTGACTTTCCAAGAGACCCAGTACTTC
TRBV6-5	TRBJ1-3	TRBD1	-	CASSYEAQGAGNTIYF	TGTGCCAGCAGTTATGAGGCACAGGGGGCTGGAAACACCATATATTTT
TRBV7-2	TRBJ2-7	TRBD1	-	CASSPDRTSYEQYF	TGTGCCAGCAGCCCGGACAGGACTTCCTACGAGCAGTACTTC
TRBV4-2	TRBJ1-4	-	many	CASSQDRGIGNEKLFF	TGTGCCAGCAGCCAAGATAGGGGCATCGGAAATGAAAAACTGTTTTTT
TRBV5-1	TRBJ2-5	TRBD2	-	CASSSVRGGRETQYF	TGCGCCAGCAGCTCGGTACGGGGGGGCCGGGAGACCCAGTACTTC
TRBV6-5	TRBJ2-7	-	-	CASSYSGSRGPYEQYF	TGTGCCAGCAGTTACTCGGGAAGCAGGGGCCCCTACGAGCAGTACTTC
TRBV6-5	TRBJ2-7	-	-	CASSYSGSRSYEQYF	TGTGCCAGCAGTTACTCGGGCTCCCGCTCCTACGAGCAGTACTTC
TRBV7-9	TRBJ1-3	-	-	CASSLSGNTIYF	TGTGCCAGCAGCCTGAGTGGAAACACCATATATTTT
TRBV5-4	TRBJ2-1	TRBD2	-	CASSLDSGAYNEQFF	TGTGCCAGCAGCTTGGACAGCGGGGCCTACAATGAGCAGTTCTTC
TRBV10-1	TRBJ2-5	-	-	CASSERGWGETQYF	TGCGCCAGCAGTGAACGGGGGTGGGGGGAGACCCAGTACTTC
TRBV5-6	TRBJ1-2	-	-	CASSLKTANYGYTF	TGTGCCAGCAGCTTGAAGACAGCTAACTATGGCTACACCTTC
TRBV6-6	TRBJ2-5	TRBD1	once	CASSTTGGETQYF	TGTGCCAGCAGTACCACAGGGGGTGAGACCCAGTACTTC
TRBV2	TRBJ2-7	TRBD1	-	CASSRQGSYEQYF	TGTGCCAGCAGTAGACAGGGGAGCTACGAGCAGTACTTC
TRBV5-1	TRBJ2-7	TRBD1	once	CASSFSTGSSYEQYF	TGCGCCAGCAGCTTTTCGACAGGGAGCTCCTACGAGCAGTACTTC
TRBV5-6	TRBJ2-3	-	-	CASISLGLKSDTQYF	TGTGCCAGCATCAGCCTAGGTCTGAAGTCAGATACGCAGTATTTT
TRBV18	TRBJ1-2	TRBD1	-	CASSPPHDRGGYTF	TGTGCCAGCTCACCCCCACACGACAGGGGTGGCTACACCTTC